These 14 T cell receptor beta chains were sequenced from one sample in a study of blood T cell repertoires in COVID-19 (dated by TCRdb to between 2020 and 2021). Libraries were built with the immunoSEQ multiplex PCR assay. TCRdb re-hosts the immuneACCESS table, in-frame sequences only. Its copies lack some clones; in the studies checked, an unresolved V gene accounts for under half of them, and the cause for the rest is not known. Within this sample are 200,000 to 300,000 clones, with about 80% of them counted one time only. The top ten constitute under 2% of the sample. What was sequenced was peripheral blood. These receptors all come from a woman of 80 years or more with acute or convalescent COVID-19.

This clone occurred once. The chain uses TRBV10-2 and TRBJ2-1; 8 nucleotides agree with TRBD2. CDR1 and CDR2 (germline): WSHSY, SAAADI. The CDR3 is 16 residues long. V shed 8 bases, J shed 2 bases, and the junction held 11 bases outside the gene matches. The CDR3 coding sequence is TGCGCCAGCTTTAGCGGGGACTCCACCACCTACAATGAGCAGTTCTTC. This codes for CASFSGDSTTYNEQFF.

The rearrangement links TRBV4-1 to TRBJ1-4; weak D call: TRBD1 (5 bases). Trimming removed 8 bases at V and 0 bases at J, with 7 bases between. The germline V gene has CDR1 MGHRA and CDR2 YSYEKL. The CDR3 runs 13 residues. CDR3 bases: TGCGCCAGCCGGGGGGCAACTAATGAAAAACTGTTTTTT. Translating it yields CASRGATNEKLFF.

This chain joins TRBV18 and TRBJ1-3; unclear D gene. Trimming removed 3 bases at V and 2 bases at J, with 5 bases between. The CDR3 extends over 13 amino acids. Germline V gene lookup returns CDR1 KGHSH and CDR2 LQKENI. The CDR3 sequence: CASSPETGNTIYF. The CDR3, as DNA: TGTGCCAGCTCACCGGAGACTGGAAACACCATATATTTT.

This clone was seen a few times. The chain joins TRBV7-9 to TRBJ1-4, with D tentatively TRBD1 (5 bases). V dropped 0 bases and J dropped 1 base, with 9 bases sitting between them. This CDR3 has 16 amino acids. Germline CDR1 SEHNR, CDR2 FQNEAQ (reference sequence). The CDR3 DNA sequence: TGTGCCAGCAGCTTAGCCTCAGGGTTAACTAATGAAAAACTGTTTTTT. Translating it yields CASSLASGLTNEKLFF. The full variable domain, rest sourced from reference TRBV7-9 and TRBJ1-4, is DTGVSQNPRHKITKRGQNVTFRCDPISEHNRLYWYRQTLGQGPEFLTYFQNEAQLEKSRLLSDRFSAERPKGSFSTLEIQRTEQGDSAMYLCASSLASGLTNEKLFFGSGTQLSVL.

Written as DNA, the CDR3 is TGTGCCAGCAGTTATTTAGCGGGAGGGCCCCTAGCTTCAGATACGCAGTATTTT. Residues: CASSYLAGGPLASDTQYF. The rearrangement uses TRBV6-2 or TRBV6-3 and TRBJ2-3, with 11 bases lining up with TRBD2. This CDR3 has 18 amino acids. Germline-derived CDR1 and CDR2 are MNHEY and SVGEGT. V trimming: 3 bases; J trimming: 4 bases; junction bases outside the gene matches: 12.

This clone was observed a handful of times. The chain recombines TRBV7-2 with TRBJ1-4; D is possibly TRBD1 (6 bases). The CDR3 extends over 15 amino acids. Germline CDR1 reads SGHTA; CDR2 reads FQGNSA. The V end was cut by 5 bases, the J end by 7 bases, with 17 bases between. This CDR3 reads CASSPDRWSSEKLFF. The CDR3 DNA reads as TGTGCCAGCAGCCCCGACAGGTGGTCCTCTGAAAAACTGTTTTTT.

The rearrangement joins TRBV6-2 or TRBV6-3 to TRBJ2-7, with 14 positions matching TRBD2. Trimming removed 6 bases from V and 2 bases from J; junction bases left unmatched: 6. Germline CDR1 and CDR2: MNHEY and SVGEGT. The CDR3 length is 16 residues. CDR3 nucleotides: TGTGCCAGCAGCCGAACGACTAGCGGGAGGGCCTACGAGCAGTACTTC. This sequence encodes CASSRTTSGRAYEQYF.

The chain has TRBV5-4 and TRBJ1-1; 12 bases line up with TRBD1. Germline V gene lookup returns CDR1 SGHNT and CDR2 YYREEE (reference sequence). This CDR3 is built from 15 residues. The V segment lost 3 bases and the J segment 4 bases; nucleotides outside the gene matches: 4. The CDR3 loop reads CASSSRDRGPTEAFF. DNA of the CDR3: TGTGCCAGCAGCTCTAGGGACAGGGGGCCCACTGAAGCTTTCTTT.

The genes are TRBV7-9 and TRBJ1-6, with 10 nucleotides matching TRBD1. Germline-derived CDR1 and CDR2 are SEHNR and FQNEAQ (reference sequence). After removal of 5 bases from V and 10 bases from J, the junction contained 5 bases not matched to a gene. There are 14 residues in the CDR3. As DNA, the CDR3 is TGTGCCAGCAGCCCCGGACAGGGGGGGTCACCCCTCCACTTT. It specifies CASSPGQGGSPLHF.

The chain joins TRBV27 to TRBJ1-3; 9 bases align to TRBD1. The CDR3 covers 17 residues. J lost 2 bases, V lost 0 bases, and 5 bases had no gene match. Germline V lookup: CDR1 MNHEY, CDR2 SMNVEV (reference sequence). This CDR3 reads CASSLSYRGRTGNTIYF. CDR3 nucleotide sequence: TGTGCCAGCAGTTTATCATACAGGGGGCGCACTGGAAACACCATATATTTT.

This chain joins TRBV19 and TRBJ1-1, with D tentatively TRBD1 (5 bases). This CDR3 region has 15 residues. Deletions cut 4 bases from V and 0 bases from J, with 12 bases between. Germline V gene data show CDR1 as LNHDA and CDR2 as SQIVND (reference sequence). The chain's CDR3 is CASSSGGRLNTEAFF. CDR3 coding DNA: TGTGCCAGTAGTAGCGGGGGACGATTGAACACTGAAGCTTTCTTT.

This clone was counted once. The chain carries TRBV2 and TRBJ2-2; possibly TRBD2 for D (5 bases). The ends were cut back, 7 bases at V and 7 bases at J, with 16 bases in the middle. This CDR3 spans 14 amino acids. In germline, CDR1 is SNHLY, CDR2 FYNNEI. The CDR3 region has the DNA TGTGCCAGCACAGGTCGGAGGAACGGCGGGGAGCTGTTTTTT. Residues: CASTGRRNGGELFF.

Only one count was recorded for this clone. The V call is TRBV7-2, the J call TRBJ1-5, with 8 nucleotides matching TRBD1. CDR1 and CDR2 from the germline V gene are SGHTA and FQGNSA. V lost 1 base to trimming and J lost 3 bases; unmatched junction nucleotides: 2. This CDR3 has 15 amino acids. The CDR3 DNA reads TGTGCCAGCAGCTTAGGGACAGGGACCAATCAGCCCCAGCATTTT. It encodes CASSLGTGTNQPQHF.

The chain employs TRBV18 and TRBJ2-2; D may be TRBD1 (5 bases). Germline CDR1 and CDR2: KGHSH and LQKENI. This CDR3 region has 16 residues. Trimming shortened V by 3 bases and J by 0 bases, and 11 bases separated the two germline ends. The CDR3 sequence is CASSPIQGTNTGELFF. The CDR3 bases are TGTGCCAGCTCACCGATTCAGGGAACGAACACCGGGGAGCTGTTTTTT.